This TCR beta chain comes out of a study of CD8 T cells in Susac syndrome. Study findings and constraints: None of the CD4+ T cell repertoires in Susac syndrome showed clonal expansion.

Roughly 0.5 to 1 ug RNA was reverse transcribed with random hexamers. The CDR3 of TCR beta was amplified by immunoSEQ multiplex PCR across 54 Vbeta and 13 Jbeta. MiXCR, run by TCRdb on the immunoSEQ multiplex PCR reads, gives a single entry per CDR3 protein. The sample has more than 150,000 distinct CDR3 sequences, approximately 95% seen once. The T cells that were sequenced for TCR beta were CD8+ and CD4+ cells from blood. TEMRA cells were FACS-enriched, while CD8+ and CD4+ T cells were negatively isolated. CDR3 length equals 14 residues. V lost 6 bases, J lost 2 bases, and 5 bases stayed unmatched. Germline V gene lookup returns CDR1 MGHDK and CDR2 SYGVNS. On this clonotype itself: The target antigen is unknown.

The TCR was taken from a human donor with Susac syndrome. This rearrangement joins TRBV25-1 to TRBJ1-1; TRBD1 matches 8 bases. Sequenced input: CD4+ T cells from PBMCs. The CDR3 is CASRDRDLNTEAFF. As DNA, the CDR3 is TGTGCCAGCAGGGACAGGGACCTAAACACTGAAGCTTTCTTT.